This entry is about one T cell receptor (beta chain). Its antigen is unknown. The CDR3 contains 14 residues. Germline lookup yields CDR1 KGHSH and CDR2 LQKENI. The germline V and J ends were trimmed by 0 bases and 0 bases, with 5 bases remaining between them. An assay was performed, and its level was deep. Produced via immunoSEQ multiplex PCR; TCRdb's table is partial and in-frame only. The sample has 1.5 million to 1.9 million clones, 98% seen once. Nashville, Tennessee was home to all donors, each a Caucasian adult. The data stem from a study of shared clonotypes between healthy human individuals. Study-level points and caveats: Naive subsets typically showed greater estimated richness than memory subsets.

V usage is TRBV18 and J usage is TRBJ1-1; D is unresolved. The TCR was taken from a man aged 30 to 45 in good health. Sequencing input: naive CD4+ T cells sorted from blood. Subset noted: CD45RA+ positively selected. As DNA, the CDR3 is TGTGCCAGCTCACCACCATTGATGAACACTGAAGCTTTCTTT. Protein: CASSPPLMNTEAFF.